This T cell receptor (beta chain) comes out of a study of blood T cell repertoires in COVID-19. Study overall: The samples span acute and convalescent COVID-19 from the United States, Italy and Spain. T cells, B-cell-depleted T cells, or PBMCs provided the cDNA or gDNA that served as material.

Original data processing: Amplification of reference gene primers provided the estimated nucleated cell counts. The table came from immunoSEQ multiplex PCR; TCRdb's copy has only in-frame clones and leaves some out. Clone size and V and J calls were adopted from that table, with D and trimming inferred from the DNA. Among about 300,000 clones listed, approximately 86% were seen once. Sequences were obtained from peripheral blood. This sequence originates from a man aged 70 or older with acute or convalescent COVID-19.

The CDR3 sequence: CATSDAGQLGNYGYTF. The CDR3 nucleotides are TGTGCCACCAGTGACGCCGGACAGCTGGGCAACTATGGCTACACCTTC. This chain links TRBV24-1 with TRBJ1-2; TRBD1 might be the D (6 bases). Germline CDR1 and CDR2: KGHDR and SFDVKD. V was trimmed by 4 bases and J by 2 bases, leaving 16 bases between them. CDR3 length: 16 residues.